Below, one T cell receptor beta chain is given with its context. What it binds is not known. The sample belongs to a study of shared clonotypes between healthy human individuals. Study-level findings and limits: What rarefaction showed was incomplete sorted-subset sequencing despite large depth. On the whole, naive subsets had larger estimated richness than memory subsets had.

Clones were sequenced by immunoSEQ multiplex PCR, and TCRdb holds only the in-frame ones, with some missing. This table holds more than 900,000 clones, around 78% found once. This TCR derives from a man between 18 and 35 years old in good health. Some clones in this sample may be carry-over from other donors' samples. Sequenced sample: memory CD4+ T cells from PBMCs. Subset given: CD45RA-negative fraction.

DNA for the CDR3: TGTGCCAGCGAATTAAGGTCTAACTATGGCTACACCTTC. Its protein product is CASELRSNYGYTF. The gene calls are TRBV28 and TRBJ1-2; D gene ambiguous. Germline values: CDR1 MDHEN, CDR2 SYDVKM. This CDR3 comprises 13 residues. With 8 bases removed from V and 0 bases from J, the gap between germline ends came to 10 bases.